Below, 32 T cell receptor beta chains from the same sample are listed, as sequenced in a study of identical twins. TCRdb re-called the 5' RACE reads through MiXCR, storing one row per CDR3 protein. Among about 570,000 distinct CDR3 sequences, just under 10% were seen once, and the ten largest hold approximately 3%. These data are also associated with another study on yellow fever vaccine responses in identical twins.

The sequencing input was PBMCs. The origin of the receptors is a woman under 30 in good health.

The chain recombines TRBV6-1 with TRBJ2-5; TRBD2 matches at 12 bases. Germline-derived CDR1 and CDR2 are MNHNS and SASEGT. This CDR3 comprises 15 residues. J lost 1 base, V lost 4 bases, and 1 base had no gene match. The CDR3 DNA follows: TGTGCCAGCAGTGCACTAGCGGGGGGCCAAGAGACCCAGTACTTC. This codes for CASSALAGGQETQYF.

This clonotype occurred many times. The chain recombines TRBV5-1 with TRBJ1-1; no clear D. The CDR3 has 13 amino acids. Germline-derived CDR1 and CDR2 are SGHRS and YFSETQ. V was trimmed by 2 bases and J by 5 bases, leaving 10 bases between them. The CDR3 here is CASSFAGRTEAFF. The CDR3 DNA follows: TGCGCCAGCAGCTTCGCCGGGAGGACTGAAGCTTTCTTT.

This chain uses TRBV6-2 or TRBV6-3 with TRBJ2-7, with D tentatively TRBD1 (6 bases). CDR3 length: 15 residues. The V and J ends lost 4 bases and 1 base respectively, with 14 bases between them. Germline-derived CDR1 and CDR2 are MNHEY and SVGEGT. CDR3 protein: CASSWKGQTSYEQYF. CDR3 bases: TGTGCCAGCAGTTGGAAAGGACAGACTTCCTACGAGCAGTACTTC.

This clonotype has just a few counts. This chain uses TRBV19 with TRBJ2-6; no definite D call. V was shortened by 0 bases and J by 0 bases, with 9 bases between the two germline ends. CDR3 length equals 17 residues. In germline, CDR1 is LNHDA, CDR2 SQIVND (reference sequence). DNA of the CDR3: TGTGCCAGTAGTATAGATCTTAAAAACTCTGGGGCCAACGTCCTGACTTTC. Encoded protein: CASSIDLKNSGANVLTF.

This clonotype was seen more than once but under ten times. An end of the junction differs from the germline gene, which may be a read error. CDR3: CASSLEGMTDELRGFF. Written as DNA, the CDR3 is TGCGCCAGCAGCCTGGAAGGTATGACAGACGAGTTAAGGGGATTCTTC. The genes are TRBV5-1 and TRBJ2-7; tentative D call: TRBD1 (5 bases). Germline lookup yields CDR1 SGHRS and CDR2 YFSETQ. The CDR3 covers 16 residues.

This clonotype was detected ten times or more. The chain couples TRBV12-3 or TRBV12-4 to TRBJ2-7; 7 positions match TRBD1. This CDR3 has 15 amino acids. Trimming at V came to 4 bases and at J to 3 bases, leaving 9 bases not matched to a gene. This CDR3 is CASSWPQGLGYEQYF. CDR3 DNA sequence: TGTGCCAGCAGTTGGCCACAGGGGCTGGGCTACGAGCAGTACTTC.

This clonotype was found many times. The V call is TRBV3-1, the J call TRBJ2-1, with a tentative D call TRBD1 (5 bases). Germline values: CDR1 LGHDT, CDR2 YNNKEL (reference sequence). Trimming removed 1 base from V and 8 bases from J, with 12 bases in between. The CDR3 covers 14 residues. CDR3 region: CASSQGPGFHEQFF. Written as DNA, the CDR3 is TGTGCCAGCAGCCAAGGTCCAGGGTTCCATGAGCAGTTCTTC.

The CDR3, as DNA: TGTGCCAGCAGCACGGGGACCAGAGATACGCAGTATTTT. This encodes CASSTGTRDTQYF. This chain connects TRBV6-6 to TRBJ2-3, with D tentatively TRBD1 or TRBD2 (5 bases each). The CDR3 loop spans 13 amino acids. CDR1 is MNHNY, CDR2 SVGAGI, per germline (reference sequence). V gave up 6 bases and J gave up 5 bases, with 12 bases separating them.

This clonotype was detected ten times or more. The rearrangement links TRBV7-2 to TRBJ2-7, with D possibly matching TRBD2 (5 bases). Trimming shortened V by 0 bases and J by 2 bases, and 11 bases separated the two germline ends. Germline CDR1 is SGHTA and CDR2 is FQGNSA. The CDR3 runs to 15 residues. Here the CDR3 DNA reads TGTGCCAGCAGCTTAGCTCACGGGATTGCCTACGAGCAGTACTTC. Its protein is CASSLAHGIAYEQYF.

At least ten counts were recorded for this clonotype. This chain uses TRBV4-2 with TRBJ2-1; possible D gene TRBD1, 5 bases. Germline V gene data show CDR1 as LGHNA and CDR2 as YNFKEQ. This CDR3 contains 14 residues. V gave up 1 base and J gave up 5 bases, with 9 bases separating them. The CDR3 nucleotides read TGTGCCAGCAGCCAAGTACCCAGGGACAATGAGCAGTTCTTC. This codes for CASSQVPRDNEQFF.

This clonotype showed up just a few times. The V and J genes are TRBV20-1 and TRBJ2-3; D is unclear. V lost 5 bases, J lost 6 bases, and 15 bases lay in between. The CDR3 is 13 amino acids. Germline values: CDR1 DFQATT, CDR2 SNEGSKA (reference sequence). The CDR3 bases are TGCAGTGCTCACGACCCCTACGGGGATACGCAGTATTTT. This gives the protein CSAHDPYGDTQYF.

V gene TRBV28 combines with J gene TRBJ1-1, with TRBD1 identical over 7 bases. The germline CDR1 and CDR2 sequences are MDHEN and SYDVKM. With 2 bases clipped from V and 7 bases from J, the junction kept 7 bases outside the gene matches. The CDR3 consists of 14 residues. The CDR3 bases are TGTGCCAGCAGTTTAGTACAGGGGCTGGTTGAAGCTTTCTTT. This gives the protein CASSLVQGLVEAFF. The entire variable domain, with the rest obtained from reference TRBV28 and TRBJ1-1, is as follows: DVKVTQSSRYLVKRTGEKVFLECVQDMDHENMFWYRQDPGLGLRLIYFSYDVKMKEKGDIPEGYSVSREKKERFSLILESASTNQTSMYLCASSLVQGLVEAFFGQGTRLTVV.

The chain is built from TRBV19 and TRBJ2-7; TRBD1 matches at 7 bases. The length of the CDR3 is 12 residues. In germline, CDR1 is LNHDA, CDR2 SQIVND (reference sequence). V lost 8 bases, J lost 2 bases, and 3 bases stayed unmatched. CDR3 protein: CASGTGAYEQYF. As DNA, the CDR3 is TGTGCCAGTGGCACAGGGGCCTACGAGCAGTACTTC.

This clonotype occurred a few times. The V call is TRBV7-2, the J call TRBJ2-7; D might be TRBD1 (5 bases). This CDR3 spans 13 amino acids. Between the trimmed V and J ends, which lost 6 bases and 2 bases, there was a span of 11 bases. Per the germline V gene, CDR1 is SGHTA and CDR2 is FQGNSA. The CDR3 loop is CASSPTVTYEQYF. The CDR3, as DNA: TGTGCCAGCAGTCCGACAGTTACCTACGAGCAGTACTTC.

This clonotype occurred many times. The J gene is TRBJ2-7, the V gene TRBV7-9, with D possibly matching TRBD2 (6 bases). Trimming took 4 bases from V and 6 from J, leaving 13 bases between them. The CDR3 runs 13 residues. The germline V gene has CDR1 SEHNR and CDR2 FQNEAQ (reference sequence). The CDR3 here is CASSSSGGSEQYF. In DNA form, the CDR3 reads TGTGCCAGCAGCTCCTCCGGGGGTTCCGAGCAGTACTTC.

This chain joins TRBV5-6 and TRBJ1-1, with 7 bases fitting TRBD1. V lost 4 bases to trimming and J lost 5 bases; unmatched junction nucleotides: 14. In germline, CDR1 is SGHDT, CDR2 YYEEEE. This CDR3 has 16 residues. The CDR3 sequence is CASSRLPGQSATEAFF. The CDR3 DNA sequence: TGTGCCAGCAGCAGACTACCGGGACAGTCAGCGACTGAAGCTTTCTTT. The entire variable domain, with the rest obtained from reference TRBV5-6 and TRBJ1-1, is as follows: DAGVTQSPTHLIKTRGQQVTLRCSPKSGHDTVSWYQQALGQGPQFIFQYYEEEERQRGNFPDRFSGHQFPNYSSELNVNALLLGDSALYLCASSRLPGQSATEAFFGQGTRLTVV.

The chain recombines TRBV6-4 with TRBJ1-1; TRBD1 aligns across 9 bases. The CDR3 covers 14 residues. Losses at the gene ends were 0 bases for V and 5 bases for J; bases not matched to a gene: 1. Germline CDR1 and CDR2: MRHNA and SNTAGT. The CDR3 DNA reads as TGTGCCAGCAGTGACTCGACAGGGGGGACTGAAGCTTTCTTT. Translated: CASSDSTGGTEAFF.

Ten or more counts support this clonotype. The CDR3 sequence: CASSQTRSSGSYEQYF. DNA of the CDR3: TGCGCCAGCAGCCAAACCCGGTCTAGCGGATCCTACGAGCAGTACTTC. The rearrangement links TRBV4-3 to TRBJ2-7, with TRBD2 matching 7 bases. Germline V CDR1 and CDR2: LGHNA, YSLEER. This CDR3 comprises 16 residues. The V gene end was trimmed by 2 bases and the J gene end by 1 base; junction bases not matched to a gene: 8.

This clonotype appeared many times. The chain is built from TRBV24-1 and TRBJ2-2; D possibly corresponds to TRBD1 (6 bases). V was trimmed by 1 base and J by 4 bases, leaving 12 bases between them. Germline V gives CDR1 KGHDR, CDR2 SFDVKD. The CDR3 runs to 16 residues. The CDR3 sequence: CATSDLSQGITGELFF. The CDR3 coding sequence is TGTGCCACCAGTGATTTAAGTCAGGGGATCACCGGGGAGCTGTTTTTT.

This chain joins TRBV12-3 or TRBV12-4 and TRBJ2-4; the D is unclear. The V end was cut by 1 base, the J end by 3 bases, with 10 bases between. The length of the CDR3 is 15 residues. CDR3 sequence reads: CASSLEGSGKNIQYF. The CDR3 DNA sequence: TGTGCCAGCAGTTTAGAAGGGTCGGGCAAAAACATTCAGTACTTC.

This clonotype was seen many times. The J gene is TRBJ2-7, the V gene TRBV3-1, with TRBD1 matching over 7 bases. V gave up 5 bases and J gave up 2 bases; unmatched junction bases: 3. There are 13 residues in the CDR3. Germline loops: CDR1 LGHDT, CDR2 YNNKEL (reference sequence). The CDR3 DNA follows: TGTGCCAGCAGCACGGGACAGACCTACGAGCAGTACTTC. Translated: CASSTGQTYEQYF.

This clonotype was seen many times. The chain carries TRBV5-1 and TRBJ2-1; 13 nucleotides line up with TRBD2. The V gene's germline CDR1 is SGHRS and CDR2 YFSETQ. This CDR3 has 15 amino acids. The V segment lost 4 bases and the J segment 8 bases; nucleotides outside the gene matches: 6. CDR3 loop: CASSPGLAGLYEQFF. The CDR3 DNA is TGCGCCAGCAGCCCGGGACTAGCGGGACTATATGAGCAGTTCTTC.

The chain couples TRBV2 to TRBJ2-3; TRBD1 matches at 11 bases. From germline, CDR1 is SNHLY and CDR2 FYNNEI. This CDR3 comprises 17 residues. The V segment lost 2 bases and the J segment 5 bases; nucleotides outside the gene matches: 9. CDR3 region: CASSEYPGTGGLDTQYF. Here the CDR3 DNA reads TGTGCCAGCAGTGAATATCCCGGGACAGGGGGGTTAGATACGCAGTATTTT. The whole variable domain, filled in from reference TRBV2 and TRBJ2-3, reads EPEVTQTPSHQVTQMGQEVILRCVPISNHLYFYWYRQILGQKVEFLVSFYNNEISEKSEIFDDQFSVERPDGSNFTLKIRSTKLEDSAMYFCASSEYPGTGGLDTQYFGPGTRLTVL.

The J gene is TRBJ2-1, the V gene TRBV20-1; 9 bases fit TRBD2. Germline loops: CDR1 DFQATT, CDR2 SNEGSKA (reference sequence). V shed 4 bases, J shed 8 bases, and the junction held 9 bases outside the gene matches. The CDR3 length is 14 residues. The CDR3 bases are TGCAGTGCTATCTTTAGCGGGAGAACATATGAGCAGTTCTTC. Its translation: CSAIFSGRTYEQFF.

This clonotype has a handful of counts. V and J are TRBV7-9 and TRBJ2-1, with 11 bases matching TRBD1. This CDR3 region has 17 residues. V lost 0 bases to trimming and J lost 2 bases; unmatched junction nucleotides: 3. CDR1 is SEHNR and CDR2 is FQNEAQ in the germline V gene (reference sequence). The CDR3: CASSLAGGQGAYNEQFF. The CDR3 DNA follows: TGTGCCAGCAGCTTAGCGGGGGGACAGGGGGCCTACAATGAGCAGTTCTTC. Together with reference TRBV7-9 and TRBJ2-1, the CDR3 gives the full variable domain: DTGVSQNPRHKITKRGQNVTFRCDPISEHNRLYWYRQTLGQGPEFLTYFQNEAQLEKSRLLSDRFSAERPKGSFSTLEIQRTEQGDSAMYLCASSLAGGQGAYNEQFFGPGTRLTVL.

The chain combines TRBV11-2 with TRBJ1-5; tentatively, D is TRBD1 (5 bases). The CDR3 runs to 14 residues. The germline CDR1 and CDR2 sequences are SGHAT and FQNNGV. V was trimmed by 11 bases and J by 2 bases, leaving 16 bases between them. The CDR3, as DNA: TGTGCCCCACCAGGGCGAAGGGGCAATCAGCCCCAGCATTTT. It yields the protein CAPPGRRGNQPQHF. Looking up the rest from reference TRBV11-2 and TRBJ1-5 gives the full variable domain: EAGVAQSPRYKIIEKRQSVAFWCNPISGHATLYWYQQILGQGPKLLIQFQNNGVVDDSQLPKDRFSAERLKGVDSTLKIQPAKLEDSAVYLCAPPGRRGNQPQHFGDGTRLSIL.

There are many counts of this clonotype. The rearrangement uses TRBV25-1 and TRBJ1-1, with D possibly matching TRBD1 (5 bases). The CDR3 runs 12 residues. Trimming shortened V by 6 bases and J by 9 bases, and 14 bases separated the two germline ends. Looked up from germline, CDR1 is MGHDK and CDR2 is SYGVNS. The CDR3 bases are TGTGCCAGCAGCGATGGGACGGTGAAAGCTTTCTTT. Encoded protein: CASSDGTVKAFF.

This clonotype was observed a handful of times. The rearrangement joins TRBV18 to TRBJ2-3, with D possibly TRBD2 on 6 matching bases. Germline V lookup: CDR1 KGHSH, CDR2 LQKENI. CDR3 length: 15 residues. Trimming took off 2 bases at V and 5 bases at J, with 14 bases between the two ends. DNA of the CDR3: TGTGCCAGCTCACCAGTGGCTAGCGTTGTAGATACGCAGTATTTT. Translated: CASSPVASVVDTQYF. The whole variable domain, remainder taken from reference TRBV18 and TRBJ2-3, is NAGVMQNPRHLVRRRGQEARLRCSPMKGHSHVYWYRQLPEEGLKFMVYLQKENIIDESGMPKERFSAEFPKEGPSILRIQQVVRGDSAAYFCASSPVASVVDTQYFGPGTRLTVL.

The chain employs TRBV14 and TRBJ2-3; possibly TRBD2 for D (5 bases). CDR1 SGHDN and CDR2 FVKESK come from the germline V gene. With 0 bases removed from V and 6 bases from J, the gap between germline ends came to 19 bases. The CDR3 has 17 amino acids. CDR3 residues: CASSQDPNGKFSDTQYF. Here the CDR3 DNA reads TGTGCCAGCAGCCAAGATCCCAACGGGAAATTTTCGGATACGCAGTATTTT.

This clonotype turned up a few times. V usage is TRBV5-6 and J usage is TRBJ2-3; D unclear. Germline CDR1 reads SGHDT; CDR2 reads YYEEEE. CDR3 length equals 14 residues. Trimming removed 0 bases at V and 5 bases at J, with 10 bases between. The CDR3: CASSLVSSIDTQYF. CDR3 DNA sequence: TGTGCCAGCAGCTTGGTGTCTAGTATAGATACGCAGTATTTT.

A word on this clonotype: A clone one base away is much larger, so this may be a read error. CDR3 DNA: TGTGCCAGCTGGTCCGCAATAGGTCTGGGCGAGCAGTACTTC. It specifies CASWSAIGLGEQYF. The chain links TRBV28 to TRBJ2-7; D uncertain. Germline CDR1 MDHEN, CDR2 SYDVKM. The V end was cut by 8 bases, the J end by 6 bases, with 20 bases between. This CDR3 is built from 14 residues.

The chain has TRBV14 and TRBJ2-1, with 8 bases matching TRBD1. V shed 2 bases and J 8 bases; nucleotides not matched to a gene: 2. The CDR3 has 13 residues. From germline, CDR1 is SGHDN and CDR2 FVKESK. CDR3 DNA: TGTGCCAGCAGCCAACAGGGGGCGCATGAGCAGTTCTTC. Amino acid sequence: CASSQQGAHEQFF.